The rows below give T cell receptor beta chains drawn from one sample of a study of response to subunit inactivated influenza vaccine. In TCRdb, the RT-PCR reads were re-called with MiXCR into one record per CDR3 protein. This table has 200,000 to 300,000 distinct CDR3 sequences, more than 9% appearing once. This material consisted of non-naive T cells sorted from PBMCs, taken approximately 15 days before vaccination. The receptors here all came from a man aged 45 to 65 who received an inactivated influenza vaccine. Each CDR3 is given with its conserved first and last residue. The order of the fields is J gene, V gene, clone size, D gene, CDR3 DNA, CDR3 protein. The D gene is left open where the match is weak. Some rows mark clone size as missing; the rest say once, few, many or name a class of expanded clone.

TRBJ1-2,TRBV7-2,NA,TRBD1,TGTGCCAGCAGCCGTGAACAGGGGACAAGCTACACCTTC,CASSREQGTSYTF
TRBJ2-1,TRBV11-2,few,NA,TGTGCCAGCAGCTTCGAGGGGGGATACCGGCCCAATGAGCAGTTCTTC,CASSFEGGYRPNEQFF
TRBJ2-7,TRBV14,few,TRBD1,TGTGCCAGCAGCCACATGGACAGGGGATTATACGAGCAGTACTTC,CASSHMDRGLYEQYF
TRBJ2-3,TRBV11-1,many,TRBD2,TGTGCCAGCAGCTTATTGCCCCGGAGCGGGAGGGCCCTGGATACGCAGTATTTT,CASSLLPRSGRALDTQYF
TRBJ2-1,TRBV7-9,many,TRBD1,TGTGCCAGCAGCCTACCGGGACAGGTCCACAATGAGCAGTTCTTC,CASSLPGQVHNEQFF
TRBJ1-2,TRBV12-3/TRBV12-4,few,NA,TGTGCCAGCAGCACGGGGGGGAGCTATGGCTACACCTTC,CASSTGGSYGYTF
TRBJ2-1,TRBV7-9,NA,TRBD2,TGTGCCATCCACGGGACTAGAAATGGAAATGAGCAGTTCTTC,CAIHGTRNGNEQFF
TRBJ2-3,TRBV3-1,once,TRBD2,TGTGCCAGCACCAAAGATAGAGCGGGGGGGCGGTCAGATACGCAGTATTTT,CASTKDRAGGRSDTQYF
TRBJ2-1,TRBV5-1,few,NA,TGCGCCAGCAGCTTGGGAGGGACGGTCTACAATGAGCAGTTCTTC,CASSLGGTVYNEQFF
TRBJ2-7,TRBV11-2,NA,TRBD1,TGTGCCAGCAGCTTACGGGCAGGGGGTCCCTACGAGCAGTACTTC,CASSLRAGGPYEQYF
TRBJ1-5,TRBV6-5,NA,NA,TGTGCCAGCAGTTGGGGGCCCCGAGATCAGCCCCAGCATTTT,CASSWGPRDQPQHF
TRBJ1-1,TRBV4-1,many,NA,TGCGCCAGCAGCCGAAATCGGGGGGACACTGAAGCTTTCTTT,CASSRNRGDTEAFF
TRBJ2-7,TRBV20-1,few,TRBD2,TGCAGTGCTACCCCGGGTAGAGGGACTAGCGAATCCTACGAGCAGTACTTC,CSATPGRGTSESYEQYF
TRBJ2-5,TRBV10-3,few,NA,TGTGCCATCAGTACCGGGACCCAAGAGACCCAGTACTTC,CAISTGTQETQYF
TRBJ1-1,TRBV20-1,few,TRBD1,TGCAGTGCTTCACGGGACAGCTCGAACACTGAAGCTTTCTTT,CSASRDSSNTEAFF
TRBJ2-3,TRBV29-1,many,TRBD1,TGCAGCGCAGGGACAGGCAGTAGCACAGATACGCAGTATTTT,CSAGTGSSTDTQYF
TRBJ2-5,TRBV6-2/TRBV6-3,few,NA,TGTGCCAGCAGTTACCTGGACGAATCTCGGAAGACCCAGTACTTC,CASSYLDESRKTQYF
TRBJ2-7,TRBV21-1,NA,NA,TGTGCCAGCAGCGCCCTAGCGGGAGGGCCCCCCTACGAGCAGTACTTC,CASSALAGGPPYEQYF
TRBJ1-3,TRBV4-3,few,NA,TGCGCCAGCAGCCACGGACGCATAATCTCTGGAAACACCATATATTTT,CASSHGRIISGNTIYF
TRBJ2-1,TRBV29-1,NA,TRBD2,TGCAGCGTTGAAGCTGGGACTAGGTTTTACAATGAGCAGTTCTTC,CSVEAGTRFYNEQFF
TRBJ2-2,TRBV20-1,few,TRBD2,TGCAGTGCTAGTACTAGCGGGATCCTCGGTACCGGGGAGCTGTTTTTT,CSASTSGILGTGELFF
TRBJ1-4,TRBV12-3/TRBV12-4,many,NA,TGTGCCAGCAGCAAACAGGGTTTTGCAACTAATGAAAAACTGTTTTTT,CASSKQGFATNEKLFF
TRBJ2-7,TRBV9,few,TRBD2,TGTGCCAGACCGGGACTAGCGGGAGCCTACGAGCAGTACTTC,CARPGLAGAYEQYF
TRBJ2-5,TRBV5-1,few,TRBD1,TGCGCCAGCAGCTTCACACAGGGGGAGGAGACCCAGTACTTC,CASSFTQGEETQYF
TRBJ2-1,TRBV5-1,few,NA,TGCGCCAGCAGCTCGGACCCCCATGAGCAGTTCTTC,CASSSDPHEQFF
TRBJ2-7,TRBV6-6,many,TRBD1,TGTGCCAGCAGTTACCGGGACAGATACGAGCAGTACTTC,CASSYRDRYEQYF
TRBJ2-7,TRBV9,few,TRBD2,TGTGCCAGCAGCGTAGGGGCCCAGCGGGGGTACGAGCAGTACTTC,CASSVGAQRGYEQYF
TRBJ2-3,TRBV5-1,NA,NA,TGCGCCAGCAGCTCCAGGGCTAGCACAGATACGCAGTATTTT,CASSSRASTDTQYF
TRBJ1-5,TRBV20-1,many,NA,TGCAGTGCTATGGAGTGGGGCAATCAGCCCCAGCATTTT,CSAMEWGNQPQHF
TRBJ1-5,TRBV7-2,NA,NA,TGTGCCAGCAGTACCGAGAATCAGCCCCAGCATTTT,CASSTENQPQHF
TRBJ1-4,TRBV3-1,NA,NA,TGTGCCACGGTGCCCGGGGCCCCGGGGAAAAAACTGTTTTTT,CATVPGAPGKKLFF
TRBJ1-4,TRBV12-3/TRBV12-4,NA,TRBD1,TGTGCCACGCGAAAGGGACAGTTAAATGAAAAACTGTTTTTT,CATRKGQLNEKLFF
TRBJ2-2,TRBV20-1,NA,NA,TGCAGTGCTATCGACTTACGGCGAATGAACACCGGGGAGCTGTTTTTT,CSAIDLRRMNTGELFF
TRBJ2-2,TRBV7-2,NA,NA,TGTGCCAGCAGCTTACCCGGGACTCGATACTACACCGGGGAGCTGTTTTTT,CASSLPGTRYYTGELFF
TRBJ1-5,TRBV28,few,NA,TGTGCCACGACAGACGGAGTAAGCAATCAGCCCCAGCATTTT,CATTDGVSNQPQHF
TRBJ2-3,TRBV7-2,NA,NA,TGTGCCAGCAGCTCTCGCTCTCGAGATACGCAGTATTTT,CASSSRSRDTQYF
TRBJ2-3,TRBV20-1,NA,TRBD2,TGCAGTGCCAGAACTAGCGGTCATAGCACAGATACGCAGTATTTT,CSARTSGHSTDTQYF
TRBJ2-2,TRBV7-6,NA,TRBD2,TGTGCCAGCAGCTTAGATTTCCGGGAGGGGAGCACCGGGGAGCTGTTTTTT,CASSLDFREGSTGELFF
TRBJ2-7,TRBV29-1,few,NA,TGCTACCCAACACGGGGGGCCCGACTCCTCTCCTACGAGCAGTACTTC,CYPTRGARLLSYEQYF
TRBJ2-7,TRBV4-3,few,TRBD2,TGCGCCAGCAGCCAAGAAATCGGGGGGGCCAACGAGCAGTACTTC,CASSQEIGGANEQYF
TRBJ2-1,TRBV15,few,NA,TGTGCCACCAGCAACCGGGACGGGTACAATGAGCAGTTCTTC,CATSNRDGYNEQFF
TRBJ2-7,TRBV6-2/TRBV6-3,many,TRBD1,TGTGCCAGCAGTTATTTCCCAGGGGGCGATGGAGTCTCCGAGCAGTACTTC,CASSYFPGGDGVSEQYF
TRBJ2-5,TRBV20-1,many,NA,TGCAGTGCTAGAGTCGGGACTCAGGAGACCCAGTACTTC,CSARVGTQETQYF
TRBJ2-5,TRBV5-4,few,TRBD2,TGTGCCAGCAGCACCGGACTAGCGCAAATGGGAGAGACCCAGTACTTC,CASSTGLAQMGETQYF
TRBJ2-2,TRBV15,NA,TRBD1,TGTGCCACCAGCAGCCCGGGACAGGGGGCTACCGGGGAGCTGTTTTTT,CATSSPGQGATGELFF
TRBJ2-7,TRBV12-3/TRBV12-4,NA,NA,TGTGCCAGCAGTCCTGGAACGGATCGCGAGCAGTACTTC,CASSPGTDREQYF
TRBJ1-1,TRBV7-9,few,NA,TGTGCCAGCAGCTTAACCTTTGGAACTGAAGCTTTCTTT,CASSLTFGTEAFF
TRBJ2-7,TRBV6-2/TRBV6-3,many,TRBD2,TGTGCCAGCAGTTCCCTAGCGGCAACTAGGCCCCACGAGCAGTACTTC,CASSSLAATRPHEQYF
TRBJ2-1,TRBV7-8,NA,TRBD2,TGTGCCAGCAGCTTAGAATCTGTAATAGCGGGCTACTCCTACAATGAGCAGTTCTTC,CASSLESVIAGYSYNEQFF
TRBJ1-1,TRBV14,NA,NA,TGTGCCAGCAGCCAAGCGCAAGGGGGTTGGGCTGAAGCTTTCTTT,CASSQAQGGWAEAFF
TRBJ1-2,TRBV12-3/TRBV12-4,few,NA,TGTGCCAGCAATGAGACACCCCGCAGTAGTGGCTACACCTTC,CASNETPRSSGYTF
TRBJ2-3,TRBV5-1,many,NA,TGCGCCAGCAGCTTGGCCGGGGCAGGGTTAGCAGATACGCAGTATTTT,CASSLAGAGLADTQYF
TRBJ2-7,TRBV19,NA,TRBD1,TGTGCCAGTAGTGAAACCGGGACAGCTTCCTACGAGCAGTACTTC,CASSETGTASYEQYF
TRBJ2-5,TRBV4-2,NA,TRBD2,TGTGCCAGCAGCCAACAGGCTAGCGGGAGTTGGGAGACCCAGTACTTC,CASSQQASGSWETQYF
TRBJ2-6,TRBV3-1,few,NA,TGTGCCAGCAGCCAAGCTAGCTCTGGGGCCAACGTCCTGACTTTC,CASSQASSGANVLTF